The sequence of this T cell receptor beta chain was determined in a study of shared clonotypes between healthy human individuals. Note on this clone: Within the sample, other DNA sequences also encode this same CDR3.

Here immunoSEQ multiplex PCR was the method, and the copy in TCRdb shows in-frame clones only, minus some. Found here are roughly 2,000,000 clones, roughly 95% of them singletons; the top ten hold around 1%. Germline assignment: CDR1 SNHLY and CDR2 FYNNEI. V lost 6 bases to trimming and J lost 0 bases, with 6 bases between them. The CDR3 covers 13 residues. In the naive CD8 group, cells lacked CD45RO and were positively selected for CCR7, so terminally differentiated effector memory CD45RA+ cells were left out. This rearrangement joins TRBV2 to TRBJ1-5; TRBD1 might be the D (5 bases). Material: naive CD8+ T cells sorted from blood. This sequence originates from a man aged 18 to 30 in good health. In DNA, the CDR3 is TGTGCCAGCAGGGGACCTAGCAATCAGCCCCAGCATTTT. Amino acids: CASRGPSNQPQHF.